The source of this TCR beta chain is a study of OX40 agonist ivuxolimab in advanced cancers. Study-wide background: Patients' therapy was ivuxolimab, an antibody that acts as an agonist of OX40 (CD134).

Study-wide results and limits: Clonal expansion was seen in CD4+ and CD8+ blood T cells by week 6 at 0.1 to 3.0 mg/kg. Fewer expanded clones were found on average in CD4+ than in CD8+ T cells.

With respect to this clone: No antigen is known for it.

Trimming pared 10 bases from V and 7 bases from J, leaving 17 bases between. The CDR3 is 12 amino acids. The V gene's germline CDR1 is MDHEN and CDR2 SYDVKM. The table came from immunoSEQ multiplex PCR; TCRdb's copy has only in-frame clones and leaves some out. The sample contains tens of thousands of clones, more than 70% of which appear only once. The origin of this receptor is an adult with an advanced solid tumor such as melanoma, head and neck, liver or kidney cancer. Material: CD4+ or CD8+ T cells sorted from blood, obtained in a trial of the OX40 agonist ivuxolimab. The chain carries TRBV28 and TRBJ2-7; D gene ambiguous. The CDR3 region is CATGGVPREQYF. CDR3 coding DNA: TGTGCCACCGGTGGGGTGCCTCGAGAGCAGTACTTC.